These T cell receptor beta chains were read from a single sample in a study of post-analysis software for immune sequencing data. MiXCR, applied by TCRdb to the PCR reads, yields one record per CDR3 protein. The table includes fewer than 900,000 distinct CDR3 sequences, just over 45% detected once. Specimen: blood. These receptors were taken from a girl under 18 with multiple sclerosis. CDR3s include the opening cysteine and the closing phenylalanine or tryptophan. D genes are given only for firm matches. Only some rows state a clone size, as once, few, many or a class for expanded clones.

CDR3,DNA,D,J,size,V
CASSPTAPAGELFF,TGTGCCAGCAGTCCAACCGCACCGGCCGGGGAGCTGTTTTTT,NA,TRBJ2-2,NA,TRBV12-3/TRBV12-4
CASSEQGNQETQYF,TGTGCCAGCAGTGAACAGGGGAACCAAGAGACCCAGTACTTC,NA,TRBJ2-5,few,TRBV6-1
CASSPTTVPEQFF,TGTGCCAGCAGCCCTACGACAGTTCCTGAGCAGTTCTTC,NA,TRBJ2-1,NA,TRBV7-2
CAIRQGPNTEAFF,TGTGCCATCAGACAGGGGCCAAACACTGAAGCTTTCTTT,TRBD1,TRBJ1-1,NA,TRBV10-3
CASSGDGLNQPQHF,TGTGCCAGCAGTGGGGACGGACTCAATCAGCCCCAGCATTTT,NA,TRBJ1-5,NA,TRBV6-1
CASTWDTPGPGELFF,TGTGCCAGCACCTGGGACACGCCCGGACCCGGGGAGCTGTTTTTT,NA,TRBJ2-2,NA,TRBV18
CASSQDSTGPQYF,TGCGCCAGCAGCCAAGATTCCACTGGACCCCAGTATTTT,NA,TRBJ2-3,NA,TRBV4-3
CASSLSGGTDTQYF,TGTGCCAGCAGTTTATCCGGAGGGACAGATACGCAGTATTTT,NA,TRBJ2-3,many,TRBV27
CASRGYSGGSSEQYF,TGTGCCAGCAGAGGATATAGCGGAGGGTCATCCGAGCAGTACTTC,NA,TRBJ2-7,NA,TRBV27
CASSLVGGQLQETQYF,TGTGCCAGCAGCTTAGTAGGTGGCCAGCTCCAAGAGACCCAGTACTTC,NA,TRBJ2-5,NA,TRBV7-2
CACSLGMTDTQYF,TGTGCCTGCAGCTTAGGGATGACAGATACGCAGTATTTT,NA,TRBJ2-3,NA,TRBV7-8
CATSRDRPSLQETQYF,TGTGCCACCAGCAGAGATCGCCCTTCGTTACAAGAGACCCAGTACTTC,NA,TRBJ2-5,once,TRBV15
CASSQERSHEQFF,TGCGCCAGCAGCCAAGAACGCTCGCATGAGCAGTTCTTC,NA,TRBJ2-1,few,TRBV4-3
CASSQDVRTSMADTQYF,TGCGCCAGCAGCCAAGACGTCCGGACTAGCATGGCAGATACGCAGTATTTT,TRBD2,TRBJ2-3,once,TRBV4-3
CASSAGLAGAIESSYNEQFF,TGTGCCAGCAGCGCGGGACTAGCGGGAGCCATAGAGTCCTCCTACAATGAGCAGTTCTTC,TRBD2,TRBJ2-1,NA,TRBV27
CASSQADRGRGAKNIQYF,TGTGCCAGCAGCCAGGCGGACAGGGGGCGCGGGGCCAAAAACATTCAGTACTTC,TRBD1,TRBJ2-4,NA,TRBV14
CASSFGAVQETQYF,TGTGCCAGCAGTTTTGGTGCGGTACAAGAGACCCAGTACTTC,NA,TRBJ2-5,few,TRBV12-3/TRBV12-4
CASSSNSGRANEQFF,TGCGCCAGCAGTTCGAATAGCGGGAGGGCTAACGAGCAGTTCTTC,TRBD2,TRBJ2-1,few,TRBV5-1
CASSPRTGSAYNEQFF,TGTGCCAGCAGCCCCCGGACAGGGAGCGCCTACAATGAGCAGTTCTTC,TRBD1,TRBJ2-1,few,TRBV7-9
CASNQVGLAPHEQYF,TGTGCCAGCAACCAGGTCGGACTAGCCCCCCACGAGCAGTACTTC,TRBD2,TRBJ2-7,NA,TRBV28
CASSFAAQETQYF,TGTGCCAGCAGCTTTGCAGCCCAAGAGACCCAGTACTTC,NA,TRBJ2-5,few,TRBV7-9
CAWSRVAYEQYF,TGTGCCTGGAGCAGGGTTGCCTACGAGCAGTACTTC,NA,TRBJ2-7,NA,TRBV30
CAISEIGLAGGGEQFF,TGTGCCATCAGTGAGATCGGGCTAGCGGGAGGGGGTGAGCAGTTCTTC,TRBD2,TRBJ2-1,few,TRBV10-3
CASSAATRGNYEQYF,TGTGCCAGCAGCGCGGCTACCAGGGGAAACTACGAGCAGTACTTC,NA,TRBJ2-7,few,TRBV11-2
CSVDGQGERTYTF,TGCAGCGTTGACGGACAGGGGGAACGTACCTACACCTTC,TRBD1,TRBJ1-2,NA,TRBV29-1
CSVDGGPNTEAFF,TGCAGCGTTGATGGGGGACCTAACACTGAAGCTTTCTTT,NA,TRBJ1-1,many,TRBV29-1
CASSLTDLDERYF,TGCGCCAGCAGCTTGACCGACCTGGACGAGCGGTACTTC,NA,TRBJ2-5,NA,TRBV5-1
CSATEGALGRNIQYF,TGCAGTGCTACTGAAGGGGCCCTGGGCCGAAACATTCAGTACTTC,NA,TRBJ2-4,NA,TRBV20-1
CASSQDNQGRREKLFF,TGTGCCAGCAGCCAAGATAATCAGGGGCGGCGTGAAAAACTGTTTTTT,NA,TRBJ1-4,NA,TRBV4-2
CSAPGTGSTNTEAFF,TGCAGTGCTCCGGGGACAGGGAGTACCAACACTGAAGCTTTCTTT,TRBD1,TRBJ1-1,NA,TRBV20-1
CASSYSTSSLTYEQYF,TGTGCCAGCAGTTACTCGACGTCGTCTTTAACGTACGAGCAGTACTTC,NA,TRBJ2-7,few,TRBV6-5
CASSQDVLRVNEQFF,TGTGCCAGCAGCCAAGATGTGTTGCGGGTCAATGAGCAGTTCTTC,NA,TRBJ2-1,NA,TRBV4-2
CASSLVEREGHEQFF,TGTGCCAGCAGCTTAGTTGAGCGGGAGGGGCATGAGCAGTTCTTC,TRBD2,TRBJ2-1,NA,TRBV11-2
CATSDREKLFF,TGTGCCACCAGTGACCGCGAGAAACTGTTTTTT,NA,TRBJ1-4,NA,TRBV24-1
CASSVDGLTDQPQHF,TGTGCCAGCAGCGTAGATGGACTAACGGATCAGCCCCAGCATTTT,NA,TRBJ1-5,NA,TRBV9
CSARDGRTSSSSVYEQYF,TGCAGTGCTAGAGATGGCCGAACTAGCTCCTCGAGCGTCTACGAGCAGTACTTC,NA,TRBJ2-7,few,TRBV20-1
CASSQDHPSATNEQFF,TGCGCCAGCAGCCAAGATCACCCGAGCGCTACGAATGAGCAGTTCTTC,NA,TRBJ2-1,NA,TRBV4-3
CASSLVPGELFF,TGTGCCAGCAGCTTAGTCCCCGGGGAGCTGTTTTTT,NA,TRBJ2-2,NA,TRBV13